These T cell receptor beta chains were read from a single sample in a study of blood T cell repertoires in COVID-19. Measured with immunoSEQ multiplex PCR; TCRdb has only the in-frame clones, and not every one. The repertoire includes roughly 200,000 clones, approximately 84% of them detected once, and 4.4% sits in the top ten. The sequencing sample was made of peripheral blood. The receptor source for this set is a man aged 45-65 years with active or convalescent COVID-19. Each CDR3 is given with its conserved first and last residue. The D gene is left open where the match is weak. Part of the rows lack a size; the others show once, few, many or a class for expanded clones.

>TRBV3-1/TRBV3-2|few|TRBJ2-7|14|TRBD1
TGTGCCAGCAGCCCTCGGACAGGGGTGTTCGAGCAGTACTTC
CASSPRTGVFEQYF
>TRBV9|NA|TRBJ2-3|16|TRBD2
TGTGCCAGCAGCGTAGCCCGGGGGGGCGGCACAGATACGCAGTATTTT
CASSVARGGGTDTQYF
>TRBV27|NA|TRBJ1-6|15|TRBD1
TGTGCCAGCAGCGGGACAGTAGCCTATAATTCACCCCTCCACTTT
CASSGTVAYNSPLHF
>TRBV7-9|NA|TRBJ1-3|16|NA
TGTGCCAGCAGCAGTATCGGACAAGTCTCTGGAAACACCATATATTTT
CASSSIGQVSGNTIYF
>TRBV2|NA|TRBJ2-1|16|TRBD1
TGTGCCAGCAGTAGGTTGGGTACTCAGGGGACAGGTGAGCAGTTCTTC
CASSRLGTQGTGEQFF
>TRBV2|NA|TRBJ2-7|15|TRBD2
TGTGCCAGCAGACCAACTAGCGGCCCCCCCTACGAGCAGTACTTC
CASRPTSGPPYEQYF
>TRBV6-5|NA|TRBJ2-7|13|NA
TGTGCCAGCAGACGGACGGGGACCTACGAGCAGTACTTC
CASRRTGTYEQYF
>TRBV5-4|once|TRBJ2-3|16|TRBD2
TGTGCCAGCAGCCTTGGGCTAGCGGGGTTCACAGATACGCAGTATTTT
CASSLGLAGFTDTQYF
>TRBV7-9|NA|TRBJ1-6|15|NA
TGTGCCAGCAGCCCGCGCGGGGTTCGTAATTCACCCCTCCACTTT
CASSPRGVRNSPLHF
>TRBV5-1|NA|TRBJ1-1|14|NA
TGCGCCAGCAGCCCTGGTCGGGGGAACACTGAAGCTTTCTTT
CASSPGRGNTEAFF
>TRBV5-5|NA|TRBJ2-5|14|TRBD1
TGTGCCAGCAGCTTGGGGACAGGGAGTGAGACCCAGTACTTC
CASSLGTGSETQYF
>TRBV7-2|few|TRBJ2-7|14|TRBD1
TGTGCCAGCAGCTTTACAGGGGCGGCCTACGAGCAGTACTTC
CASSFTGAAYEQYF
>TRBV6-5|NA|TRBJ2-7|13|TRBD1
TGTGCCAGCATGAGGACAGGGGCAAACGAGCAGTACTTC
CASMRTGANEQYF
>TRBV7-2|NA|TRBJ1-4|14|NA
TGTGCCAGCAGCTTTAACACACAATATGAAAAACTGTTTTTT
CASSFNTQYEKLFF
>TRBV18|NA|TRBJ2-1|16|TRBD1
TGTGCCAGCTCACCCCGACAGGGGGCGGCCTACAATGAGCAGTTCTTC
CASSPRQGAAYNEQFF
>TRBV11-2|once|TRBJ2-2|15|NA
TGTGCCACGCGCCGCCCACCCGCGAACACCGGGGAGCTGTTTTTT
CATRRPPANTGELFF
>TRBV5-4|once|TRBJ2-1|17|TRBD2
TGTGCCAGCAGTCGCTTCGCGGTAGCGGGGGGGCGGAATGAGCAGTTCTTC
CASSRFAVAGGRNEQFF
>TRBV25-1|few|TRBJ1-1|14|NA
TGTGCCAGCAGTGGCCCGGGACAGAACACTGAAGCTTTCTTT
CASSGPGQNTEAFF
>TRBV30|NA|TRBJ1-1|14|NA
TGTGCCTGGAGTTGGAGGGGTGGTGCTAATGAAGCTTTCTTT
CAWSWRGGANEAFF
>TRBV5-1|NA|TRBJ2-7|13|NA
TGCGCCAGCAGCACCGTGGAGTCGGTAGAGCAGTACTTC
CASSTVESVEQYF
>TRBV12-3/TRBV12-4|NA|TRBJ2-7|12|NA
TGTGCCAGCAGTTCGGACACTTACGAGCAGTACTTC
CASSSDTYEQYF
>TRBV12-3/TRBV12-4|NA|TRBJ2-5|13|NA
TGTGTCAGCAGCCGCCGGGAACAAGAGACCCAGTACTTC
CVSSRREQETQYF
>TRBV5-6|NA|TRBJ2-2|13|NA
TGTGCCAGCAGCTCCACCACTACCGGGGAGCTGTTTTTT
CASSSTTTGELFF
>TRBV6-2/TRBV6-3|NA|TRBJ2-5|14|NA
TGTGCCAGCAGTTACCGGTTGGTCCAAGAGACCCAGTACTTC
CASSYRLVQETQYF
>TRBV2|NA|TRBJ2-7|13|NA
TGTGCCAGCTTCCGGGACTTCTCCTACGAGCAGTACTTC
CASFRDFSYEQYF
>TRBV11-2|NA|TRBJ1-3|15|TRBD1
TGTGCCAGCAGCCGGGACAGGGAGTCTGGAAACACCATATATTTT
CASSRDRESGNTIYF
>TRBV24-1|NA|TRBJ2-3|15|NA
TGTGCCACCAGTGACCTTGACAGGTTCACAGATACGCAGTATTTT
CATSDLDRFTDTQYF
>TRBV5-6|once|TRBJ1-1|16|TRBD1
TGTGCCAGCAGCGCCGGGACAGGGGCCTGGGGCACTGAAGCTTTCTTT
CASSAGTGAWGTEAFF
>TRBV7-8|NA|TRBJ2-7|13|TRBD1
TGTGCCAGCAGCCCCCAACAGGGGTACGAGCAGTACTTC
CASSPQQGYEQYF
>TRBV7-2|NA|TRBJ1-1|13|NA
TGTGCCAGCAGCTTCCGGGACACCACTGAAGCTTTCTTT
CASSFRDTTEAFF
>TRBV30|NA|TRBJ1-5|14|TRBD1
TGTGCCTGGAGTTCTAACAGGGGAGGTCAGCCCCAGCATTTT
CAWSSNRGGQPQHF
>TRBV6-6|NA|TRBJ2-5|15|TRBD1
TGTGCCAGCAGTTACTCGGGGACAGGAGAAGAGACCCAGTACTTC
CASSYSGTGEETQYF
>TRBV18|NA|TRBJ2-2|14|TRBD1
TGTGCCAGCTCACCAGGACAGGTCGTGGGGGAGCTGTTTTTT
CASSPGQVVGELFF
>TRBV3-1/TRBV3-2|few|TRBJ2-2|16|TRBD2
TGTGCCAGCAGCCCCAGTCTAGCGGGGGGGGATCAGGAGCTGTTTTTT
CASSPSLAGGDQELFF
>TRBV5-1|NA|TRBJ2-7|15|TRBD1
TGCGCCAGCAGCGAAAAGGACAGGGGAGGGAACGAGCAGTACTTC
CASSEKDRGGNEQYF